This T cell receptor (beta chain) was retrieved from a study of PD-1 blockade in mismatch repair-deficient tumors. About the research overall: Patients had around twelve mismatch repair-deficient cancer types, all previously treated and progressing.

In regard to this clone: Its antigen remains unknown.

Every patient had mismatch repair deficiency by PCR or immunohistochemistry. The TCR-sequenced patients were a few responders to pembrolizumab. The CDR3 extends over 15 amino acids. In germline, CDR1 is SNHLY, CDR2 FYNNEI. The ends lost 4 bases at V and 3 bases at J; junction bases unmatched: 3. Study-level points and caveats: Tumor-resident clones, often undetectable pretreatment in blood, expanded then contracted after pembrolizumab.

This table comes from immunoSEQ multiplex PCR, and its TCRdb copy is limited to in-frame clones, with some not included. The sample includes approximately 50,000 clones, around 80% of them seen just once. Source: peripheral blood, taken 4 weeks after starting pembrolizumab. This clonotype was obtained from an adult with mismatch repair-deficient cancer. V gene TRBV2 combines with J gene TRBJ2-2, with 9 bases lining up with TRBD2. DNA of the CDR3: TGTGCCAGCAGTGTGTTAGCGGGAGACACCGGGGAGCTGTTTTTT. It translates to CASSVLAGDTGELFF.